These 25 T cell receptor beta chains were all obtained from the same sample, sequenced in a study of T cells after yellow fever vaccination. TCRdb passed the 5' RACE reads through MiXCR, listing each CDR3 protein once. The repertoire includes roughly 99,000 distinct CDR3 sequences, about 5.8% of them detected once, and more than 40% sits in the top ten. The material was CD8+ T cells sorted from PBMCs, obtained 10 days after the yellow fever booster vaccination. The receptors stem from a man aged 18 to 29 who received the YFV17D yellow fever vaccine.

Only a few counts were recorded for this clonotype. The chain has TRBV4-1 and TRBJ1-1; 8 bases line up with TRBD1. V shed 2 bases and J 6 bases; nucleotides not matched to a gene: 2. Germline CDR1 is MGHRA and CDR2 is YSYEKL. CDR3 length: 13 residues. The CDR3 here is CASSQRQGPEAFF. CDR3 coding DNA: TGCGCCAGCAGCCAAAGACAGGGGCCTGAAGCTTTCTTT.

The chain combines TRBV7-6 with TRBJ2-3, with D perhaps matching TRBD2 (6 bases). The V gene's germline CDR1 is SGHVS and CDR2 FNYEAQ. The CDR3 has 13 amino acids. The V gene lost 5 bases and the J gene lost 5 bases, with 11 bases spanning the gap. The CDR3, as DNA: TGTGCCAGCAGCGAAGGGACTGTAGATACGCAGTATTTT. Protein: CASSEGTVDTQYF.

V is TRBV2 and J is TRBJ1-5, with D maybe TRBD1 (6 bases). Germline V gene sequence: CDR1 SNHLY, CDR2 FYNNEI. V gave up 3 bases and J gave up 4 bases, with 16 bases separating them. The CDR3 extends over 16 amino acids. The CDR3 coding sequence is TGTGCCAGCAGTGACGACGGGGGCTTAGAAAATCAGCCCCAGCATTTT. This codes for CASSDDGGLENQPQHF. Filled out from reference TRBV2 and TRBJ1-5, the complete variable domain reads EPEVTQTPSHQVTQMGQEVILRCVPISNHLYFYWYRQILGQKVEFLVSFYNNEISEKSEIFDDQFSVERPDGSNFTLKIRSTKLEDSAMYFCASSDDGGLENQPQHFGDGTRLSIL.

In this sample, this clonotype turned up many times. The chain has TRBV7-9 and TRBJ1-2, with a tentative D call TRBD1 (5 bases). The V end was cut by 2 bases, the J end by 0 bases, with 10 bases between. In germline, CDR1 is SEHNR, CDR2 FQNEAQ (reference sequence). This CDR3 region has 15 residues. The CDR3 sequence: CASSLRDYPNYGYTF. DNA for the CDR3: TGTGCCAGCAGCTTACGGGACTACCCTAACTATGGCTACACCTTC. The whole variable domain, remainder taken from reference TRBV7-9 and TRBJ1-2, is DTGVSQNPRHKITKRGQNVTFRCDPISEHNRLYWYRQTLGQGPEFLTYFQNEAQLEKSRLLSDRFSAERPKGSFSTLEIQRTEQGDSAMYLCASSLRDYPNYGYTFGSGTRLTVV.

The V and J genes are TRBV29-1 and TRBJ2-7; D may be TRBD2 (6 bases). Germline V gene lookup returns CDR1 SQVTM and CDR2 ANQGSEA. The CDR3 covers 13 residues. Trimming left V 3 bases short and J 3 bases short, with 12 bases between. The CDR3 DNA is TGCAGCGTTGAGGCGGGACGGAACTACGAGCAGTACTTC. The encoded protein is CSVEAGRNYEQYF.

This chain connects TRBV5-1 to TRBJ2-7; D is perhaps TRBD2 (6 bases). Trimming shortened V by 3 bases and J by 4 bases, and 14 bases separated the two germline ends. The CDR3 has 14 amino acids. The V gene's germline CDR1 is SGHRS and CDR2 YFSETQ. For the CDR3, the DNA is TGCGCCAGCAGCTGGGGGACGGGAGCTTACGAGCAGTACGTC. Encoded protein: CASSWGTGAYEQYV.

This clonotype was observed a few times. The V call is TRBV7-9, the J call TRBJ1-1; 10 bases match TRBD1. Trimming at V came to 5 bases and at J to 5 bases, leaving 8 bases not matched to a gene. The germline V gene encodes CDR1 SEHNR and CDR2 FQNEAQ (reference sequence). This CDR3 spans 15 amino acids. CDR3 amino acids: CASSRRQGARTEAFF. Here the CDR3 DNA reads TGTGCCAGCAGCCGACGACAGGGGGCGCGGACTGAAGCTTTCTTT.

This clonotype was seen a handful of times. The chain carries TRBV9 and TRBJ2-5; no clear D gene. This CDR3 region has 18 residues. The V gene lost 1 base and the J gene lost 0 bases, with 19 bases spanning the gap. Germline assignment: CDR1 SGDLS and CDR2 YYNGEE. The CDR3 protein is CASSVMVRLEGYQETQYF. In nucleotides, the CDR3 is TGTGCCAGCAGCGTAATGGTCCGGTTGGAAGGGTACCAAGAGACCCAGTACTTC.

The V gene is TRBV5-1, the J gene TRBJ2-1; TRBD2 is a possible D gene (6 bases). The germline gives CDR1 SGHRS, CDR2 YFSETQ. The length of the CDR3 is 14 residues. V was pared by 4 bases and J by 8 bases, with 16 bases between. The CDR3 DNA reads TGCGCCAGCAGCCCGGACCCGGCGGGGTATGAGCAGTTCTTC. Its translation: CASSPDPAGYEQFF.

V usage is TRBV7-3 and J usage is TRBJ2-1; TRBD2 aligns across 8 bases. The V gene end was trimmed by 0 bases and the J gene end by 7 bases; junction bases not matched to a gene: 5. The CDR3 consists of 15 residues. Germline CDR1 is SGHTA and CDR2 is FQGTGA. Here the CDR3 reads CASSLTAGAQNEQFF. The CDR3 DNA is TGTGCCAGCAGCTTAACAGCGGGGGCCCAAAATGAGCAGTTCTTC. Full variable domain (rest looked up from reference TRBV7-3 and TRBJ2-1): GAGVSQTPSNKVTEKGKYVELRCDPISGHTALYWYRQSLGQGPEFLIYFQGTGAADDSGLPNDRFFAVRPEGSVSTLKIQRTERGDSAVYLCASSLTAGAQNEQFFGPGTRLTVL.

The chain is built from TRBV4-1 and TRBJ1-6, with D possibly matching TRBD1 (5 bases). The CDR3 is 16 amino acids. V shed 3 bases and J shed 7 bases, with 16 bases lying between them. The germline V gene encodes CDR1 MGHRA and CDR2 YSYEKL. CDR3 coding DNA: TGCGCCAGCAGCCAGGAAGGGGTAGTGCGGAATTCACCCCTCCACTTT. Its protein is CASSQEGVVRNSPLHF.

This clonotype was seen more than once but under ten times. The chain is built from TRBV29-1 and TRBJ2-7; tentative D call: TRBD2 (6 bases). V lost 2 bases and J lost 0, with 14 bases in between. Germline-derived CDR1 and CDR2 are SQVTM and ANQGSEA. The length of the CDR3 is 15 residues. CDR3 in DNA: TGCAGCGTTGAAATTCCGGGGGTGGCCTCCTACGAGCAGTACTTC. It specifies CSVEIPGVASYEQYF.

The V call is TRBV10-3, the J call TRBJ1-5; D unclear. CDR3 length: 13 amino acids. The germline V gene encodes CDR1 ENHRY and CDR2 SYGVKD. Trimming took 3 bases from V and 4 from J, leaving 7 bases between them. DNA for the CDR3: TGTGCCATCAGTGAATTATCGAATCAGCCCCAGCATTTT. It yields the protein CAISELSNQPQHF.

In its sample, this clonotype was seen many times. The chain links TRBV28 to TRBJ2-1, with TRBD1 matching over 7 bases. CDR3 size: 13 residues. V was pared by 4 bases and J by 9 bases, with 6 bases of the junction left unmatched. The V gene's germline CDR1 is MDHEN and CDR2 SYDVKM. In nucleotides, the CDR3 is TGTGCCAGCAGTTCCCCACAGGGGCGTGAGCAGTTCTTC. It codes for CASSSPQGREQFF.

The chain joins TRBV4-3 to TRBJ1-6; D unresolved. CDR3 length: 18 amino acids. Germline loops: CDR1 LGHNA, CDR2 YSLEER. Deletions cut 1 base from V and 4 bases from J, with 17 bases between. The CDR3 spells CASSQVSRPSLYNSPLHF. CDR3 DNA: TGCGCCAGCAGCCAAGTAAGCCGCCCTAGTCTGTATAATTCACCCCTCCACTTT.

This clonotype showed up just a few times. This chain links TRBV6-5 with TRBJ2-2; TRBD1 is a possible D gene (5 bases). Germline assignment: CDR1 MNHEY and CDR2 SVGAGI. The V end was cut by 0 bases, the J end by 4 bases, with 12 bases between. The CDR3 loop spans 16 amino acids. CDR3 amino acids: CASSYSAGWRTGELFF. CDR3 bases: TGTGCCAGCAGTTACTCGGCAGGGTGGCGCACCGGGGAGCTGTTTTTT.

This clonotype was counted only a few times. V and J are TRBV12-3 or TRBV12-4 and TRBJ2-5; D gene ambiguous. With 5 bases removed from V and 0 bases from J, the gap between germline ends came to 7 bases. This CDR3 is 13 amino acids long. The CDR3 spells CASSTVNQETQYF. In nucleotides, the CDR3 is TGTGCCAGCAGTACAGTGAACCAAGAGACCCAGTACTTC.

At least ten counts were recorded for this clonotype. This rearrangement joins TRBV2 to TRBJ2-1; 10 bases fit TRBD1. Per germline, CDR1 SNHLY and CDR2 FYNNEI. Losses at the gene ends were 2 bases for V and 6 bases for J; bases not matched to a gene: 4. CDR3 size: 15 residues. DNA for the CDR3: TGTGCCAGCAGTGAAATCGGGACAGGGGCCAATGAGCAGTTCTTC. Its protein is CASSEIGTGANEQFF.

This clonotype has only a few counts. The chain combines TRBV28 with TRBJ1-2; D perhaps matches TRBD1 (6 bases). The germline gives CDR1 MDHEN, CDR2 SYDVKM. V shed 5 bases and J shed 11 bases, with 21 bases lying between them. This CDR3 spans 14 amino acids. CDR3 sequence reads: CASSPRTATPRYTF. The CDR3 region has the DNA TGTGCCAGCAGTCCTCGGACAGCCACCCCTCGGTACACCTTC.

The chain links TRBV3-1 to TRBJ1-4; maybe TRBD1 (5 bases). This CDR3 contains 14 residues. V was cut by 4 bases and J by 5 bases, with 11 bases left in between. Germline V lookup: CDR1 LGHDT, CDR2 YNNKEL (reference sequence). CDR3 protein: CASSPWGSNEKLFF. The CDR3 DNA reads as TGTGCCAGCAGCCCCTGGGGGTCGAATGAAAAACTGTTTTTT.

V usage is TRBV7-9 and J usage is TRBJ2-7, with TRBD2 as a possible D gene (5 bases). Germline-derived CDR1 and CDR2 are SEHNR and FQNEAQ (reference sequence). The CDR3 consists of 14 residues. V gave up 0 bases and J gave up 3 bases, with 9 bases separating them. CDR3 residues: CASSLAGNRYEQYF. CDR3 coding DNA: TGTGCCAGCAGCTTAGCCGGGAACCGCTACGAGCAGTACTTC. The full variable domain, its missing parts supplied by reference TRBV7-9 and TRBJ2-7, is DTGVSQNPRHKITKRGQNVTFRCDPISEHNRLYWYRQTLGQGPEFLTYFQNEAQLEKSRLLSDRFSAERPKGSFSTLEIQRTEQGDSAMYLCASSLAGNRYEQYFGPGTRLTVT.

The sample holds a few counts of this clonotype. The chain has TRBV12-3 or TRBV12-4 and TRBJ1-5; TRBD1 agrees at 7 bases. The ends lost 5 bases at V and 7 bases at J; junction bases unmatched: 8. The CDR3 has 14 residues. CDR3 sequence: CASSPGQAYQPQHF. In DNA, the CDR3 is TGTGCCAGCAGTCCCGGACAGGCGTACCAGCCCCAGCATTTT.

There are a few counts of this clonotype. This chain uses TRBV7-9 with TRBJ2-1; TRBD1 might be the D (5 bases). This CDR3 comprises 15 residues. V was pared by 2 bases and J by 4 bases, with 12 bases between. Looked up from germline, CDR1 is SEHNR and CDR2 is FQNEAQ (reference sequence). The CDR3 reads CASSLMQGFYNEQFF. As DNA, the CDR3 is TGTGCCAGCAGCTTAATGCAGGGTTTTTACAATGAGCAGTTCTTC.

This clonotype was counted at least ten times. CDR3 amino acids: CASSQVWGRTNEKLFF. DNA of the CDR3: TGCGCCAGCAGCCAAGTATGGGGTCGCACTAATGAAAAACTGTTTTTT. The chain couples TRBV4-1 to TRBJ1-4; unclear D gene. CDR3 size: 16 residues. Germline V lookup: CDR1 MGHRA, CDR2 YSYEKL. V gave up 1 base and J gave up 2 bases, with 11 bases separating them.

CDR3: CASVPPGQHNEQFF. CDR3 nucleotide sequence: TGTGCCAGCGTACCGCCGGGACAGCACAATGAGCAGTTCTTC. The chain has TRBV5-6 and TRBJ2-1; 7 bases match TRBD1. CDR1 is SGHDT and CDR2 is YYEEEE in the germline V gene. J gave up 5 bases and V 7 bases, and 9 bases lay outside the gene matches. This CDR3 is 14 amino acids long. The whole variable domain, filled in from reference TRBV5-6 and TRBJ2-1, reads DAGVTQSPTHLIKTRGQQVTLRCSPKSGHDTVSWYQQALGQGPQFIFQYYEEEERQRGNFPDRFSGHQFPNYSSELNVNALLLGDSALYLCASVPPGQHNEQFFGPGTRLTVL.